The 11 T cell receptor beta chains presented below share a single source sample, sequenced in a study of neurological immune-mediated disorders. TCRdb itself ran the 5' RACE reads through MiXCR, one entry per CDR3 protein. Among about 65,000 distinct CDR3 sequences listed, under 5% were seen once. What was sequenced was PBMCs. These TCRs come from a man aged 50 to 60 with multiple sclerosis.

Only a few counts were recorded for this clonotype. The V gene is TRBV4-3, the J gene TRBJ1-2; 10 positions match TRBD1. CDR3 length equals 13 residues. V was pared by 8 bases and J by 8 bases, with 8 bases of the junction left unmatched. Germline CDR1 is LGHNA and CDR2 is YSLEER. CDR3 region: CASSETGGFGYTF. In DNA, the CDR3 is TGCGCCAGCTCGGAGACAGGGGGCTTCGGCTACACCTTC.

Many counts were recorded for this clonotype. The CDR3 DNA follows: TGTGCCACCAGCAGGGCGACAGGGTACACCGGGGAGCTGTTTTTT. Amino acids: CATSRATGYTGELFF. The chain is built from TRBV15 and TRBJ2-2, with 7 bases aligning to TRBD1. The germline V gene encodes CDR1 LNHNV and CDR2 YYDKDF (reference sequence). This CDR3 region has 15 residues. V lost 3 bases and J lost 3; bases outside the gene matches: 4.

This clonotype was counted at least ten times. The chain links TRBV29-1 to TRBJ1-2, with 7 nucleotides matching TRBD1. From germline, CDR1 is SQVTM and CDR2 ANQGSEA. The V and J ends lost 6 bases and 4 bases, in that order; junction bases with no gene match: 8. The CDR3 runs to 13 residues. The CDR3 DNA follows: TGCAGCGTAGACACAGGGGCCGGCTATGGCTACACCTTC. Encoded protein: CSVDTGAGYGYTF.

Ten or more counts support this clonotype. This chain links TRBV6-1 with TRBJ2-3, with 15 positions matching TRBD2. V gave up 4 bases and J gave up 11 bases; unmatched junction bases: 10. This CDR3 is 16 amino acids long. Germline assignment: CDR1 MNHNS and CDR2 SASEGT. This CDR3 is CASSALGLAGGWGQYF. In DNA, the CDR3 is TGTGCCAGCAGTGCTTTGGGACTAGCGGGGGGATGGGGGCAGTATTTT.

This clonotype was detected many times. The genes are TRBV14 and TRBJ1-2; D unresolved. V lost 1 base and J lost 5, with 8 bases in between. The CDR3 has 13 residues. The germline V gene encodes CDR1 SGHDN and CDR2 FVKESK. In DNA, the CDR3 is TGTGCCAGCAGCCAAGTTGCGTCGTATGGCTACACCTTC. The encoded protein is CASSQVASYGYTF.

In this sample, this clonotype turned up many times. The V and J genes are TRBV6-2 or TRBV6-3 and TRBJ2-7; D remains ambiguous. The ends were cut back, 8 bases at V and 2 bases at J, with 7 bases in the middle. The CDR3 length is 11 residues. CDR1 is MNHEY, CDR2 SVGEGT, per germline. The DNA for the CDR3 is TGTGCCAGCGCGGTAACCTACGAGCAGTACTTC. Translated, it gives CASAVTYEQYF.

This clonotype was picked up many times. The chain couples TRBV3-1 to TRBJ2-7; D unresolved. V lost 10 bases and J lost 5, with 18 bases in between. This CDR3 comprises 13 residues. Per germline, CDR1 LGHDT and CDR2 YNNKEL (reference sequence). The CDR3 loop reads CATIDRAEHEQYV. In DNA form, the CDR3 reads TGTGCCACCATAGACCGGGCCGAGCACGAGCAGTACGTC.

In this sample, this clonotype turned up many times. The V and J genes are TRBV20-1 and TRBJ1-1, with D maybe TRBD1 (6 bases). The CDR3 extends over 12 amino acids. Germline loops: CDR1 DFQATT, CDR2 SNEGSKA (reference sequence). V was clipped by 2 bases and J by 8 bases, with 12 bases between them. For the CDR3, the DNA is TGCAGTGCTAGAACACAGGGTCTCGAAGCTTTCTTT. This encodes CSARTQGLEAFF.

This clonotype has ten or more counts. J is TRBJ1-5 and V is TRBV6-5; D may be TRBD1 (5 bases). The CDR3 loop spans 15 amino acids. The V end was cut by 5 bases, the J end by 2 bases, with 13 bases between. CDR1 is MNHEY and CDR2 is SVGAGI in the germline V gene. The CDR3 DNA reads as TGTGCCAGCAGTATGAGGGGCGCTGGCAATCAGCCCCAGCATTTT. Translating it yields CASSMRGAGNQPQHF.

This clonotype was observed at least ten times. This sequence joins TRBV5-6 and TRBJ2-3; D gene unclear. Germline V gives CDR1 SGHDT, CDR2 YYEEEE. Trimming shortened V by 3 bases and J by 0 bases, and 11 bases separated the two germline ends. The CDR3 is 15 residues long. The CDR3: CASSSLQQSTDTQYF. CDR3 DNA: TGTGCCAGCAGCTCCCTACAGCAAAGCACAGATACGCAGTATTTT.

As concerns this clonotype: A junction end diverges from the germline sequence, so it may reflect a read error. The chain uses TRBV7-9 and TRBJ1-5; 7 bases are shared with TRBD1. Germline V gives CDR1 SEHNR, CDR2 FQNEAQ (reference sequence). The CDR3 is 15 residues long. The CDR3 is CASSLGTGSNQPQNF. In DNA form, the CDR3 reads TGTGCCAGCAGCTTAGGGACAGGTAGCAATCAGCCCCAGAATTTT.